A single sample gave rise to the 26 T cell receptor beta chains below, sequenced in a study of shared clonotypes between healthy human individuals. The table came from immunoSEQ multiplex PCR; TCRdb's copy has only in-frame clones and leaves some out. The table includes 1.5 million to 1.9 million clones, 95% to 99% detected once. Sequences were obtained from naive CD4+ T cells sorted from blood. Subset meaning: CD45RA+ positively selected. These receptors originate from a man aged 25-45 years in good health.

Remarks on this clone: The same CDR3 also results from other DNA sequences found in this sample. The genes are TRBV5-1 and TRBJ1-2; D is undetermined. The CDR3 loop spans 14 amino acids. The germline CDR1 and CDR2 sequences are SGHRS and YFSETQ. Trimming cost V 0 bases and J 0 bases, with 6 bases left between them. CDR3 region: CASSLVTANYGYTF. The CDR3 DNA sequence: TGCGCCAGCAGCTTGGTTACAGCTAACTATGGCTACACCTTC.

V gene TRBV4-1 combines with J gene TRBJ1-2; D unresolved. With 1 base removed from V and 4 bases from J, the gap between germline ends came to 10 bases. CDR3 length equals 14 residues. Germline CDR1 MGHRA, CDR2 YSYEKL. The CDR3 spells CASSQGSRFYGYTF. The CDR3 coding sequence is TGCGCCAGCAGCCAAGGATCTAGATTCTATGGCTACACCTTC.

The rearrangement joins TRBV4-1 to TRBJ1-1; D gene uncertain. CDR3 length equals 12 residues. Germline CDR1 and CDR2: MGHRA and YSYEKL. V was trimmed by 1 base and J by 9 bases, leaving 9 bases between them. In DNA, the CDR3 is TGCGCCAGCAGCCAAGCATCCTCTAAAGCTTTCTTT. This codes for CASSQASSKAFF.

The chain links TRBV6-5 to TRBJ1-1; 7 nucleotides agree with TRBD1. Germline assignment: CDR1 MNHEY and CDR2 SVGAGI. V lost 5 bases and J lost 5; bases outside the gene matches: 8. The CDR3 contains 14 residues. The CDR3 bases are TGTGCCAGCAGTACCCGGGACAGTCGGACTGAAGCTTTCTTT. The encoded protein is CASSTRDSRTEAFF.

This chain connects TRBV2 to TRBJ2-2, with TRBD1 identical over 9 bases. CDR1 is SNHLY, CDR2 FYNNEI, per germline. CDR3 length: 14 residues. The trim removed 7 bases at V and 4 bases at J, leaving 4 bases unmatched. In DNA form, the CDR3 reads TGTGCCAGCACCCGGGACAGGGTCACCGGGGAGCTGTTTTTT. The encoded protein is CASTRDRVTGELFF.

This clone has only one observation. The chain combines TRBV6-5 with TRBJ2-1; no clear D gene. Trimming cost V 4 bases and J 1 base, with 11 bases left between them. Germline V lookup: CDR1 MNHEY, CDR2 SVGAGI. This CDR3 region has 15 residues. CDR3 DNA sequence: TGTGCCAGCAGTTCGGAGAGGTGGTCCTACAATGAGCAGTTCTTC. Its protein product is CASSSERWSYNEQFF.

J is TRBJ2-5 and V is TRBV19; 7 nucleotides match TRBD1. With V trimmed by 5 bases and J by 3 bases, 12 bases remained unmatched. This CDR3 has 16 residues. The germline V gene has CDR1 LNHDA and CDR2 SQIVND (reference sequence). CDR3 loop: CASSSLTGLLKETQYF. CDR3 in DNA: TGTGCCAGTAGTTCGTTGACAGGGCTGTTGAAAGAGACCCAGTACTTC.

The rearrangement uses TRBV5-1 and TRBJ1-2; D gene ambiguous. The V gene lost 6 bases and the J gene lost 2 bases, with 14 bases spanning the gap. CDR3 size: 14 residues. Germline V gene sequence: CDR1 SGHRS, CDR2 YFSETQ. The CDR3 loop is CASTRSPGNYGYTF. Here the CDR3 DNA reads TGCGCCAGCACCCGGTCCCCGGGGAACTATGGCTACACCTTC.

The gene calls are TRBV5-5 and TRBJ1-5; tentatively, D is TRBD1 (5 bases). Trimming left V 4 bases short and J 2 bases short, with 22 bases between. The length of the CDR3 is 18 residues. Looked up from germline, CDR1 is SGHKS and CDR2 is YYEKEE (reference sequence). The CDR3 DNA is TGTGCCAGCAGCCCCCACCCTCCAGGGACCGGCGGCAATCAGCCCCAGCATTTT. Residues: CASSPHPPGTGGNQPQHF.

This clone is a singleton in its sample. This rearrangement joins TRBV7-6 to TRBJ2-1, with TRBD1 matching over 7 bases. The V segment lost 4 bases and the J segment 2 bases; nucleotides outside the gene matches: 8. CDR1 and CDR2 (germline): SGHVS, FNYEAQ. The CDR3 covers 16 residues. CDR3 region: CASSSQTGTTYNEQFF. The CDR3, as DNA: TGTGCCAGCAGCTCTCAGACAGGGACAACCTACAATGAGCAGTTCTTC.

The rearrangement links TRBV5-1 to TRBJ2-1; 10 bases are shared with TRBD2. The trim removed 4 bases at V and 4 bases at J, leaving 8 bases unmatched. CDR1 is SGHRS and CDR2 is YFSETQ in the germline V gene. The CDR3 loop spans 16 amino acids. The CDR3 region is CASSRGLAEKYNEQFF. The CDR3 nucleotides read TGCGCCAGCAGCAGAGGACTAGCGGAGAAATACAATGAGCAGTTCTTC.

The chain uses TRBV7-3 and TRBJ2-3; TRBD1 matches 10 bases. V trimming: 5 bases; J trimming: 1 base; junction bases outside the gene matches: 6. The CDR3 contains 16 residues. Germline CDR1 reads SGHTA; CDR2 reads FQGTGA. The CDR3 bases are TGTGCCAGCAGCGTTGGGACAGGGGTGGGCACAGATACGCAGTATTTT. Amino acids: CASSVGTGVGTDTQYF.

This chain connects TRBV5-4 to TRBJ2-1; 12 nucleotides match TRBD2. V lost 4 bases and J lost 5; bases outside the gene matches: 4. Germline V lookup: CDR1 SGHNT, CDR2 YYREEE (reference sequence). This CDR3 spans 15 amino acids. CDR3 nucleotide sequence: TGTGCCAGCAGCGAGACTAGCGGGGGAGACAATGAGCAGTTCTTC. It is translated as CASSETSGGDNEQFF.

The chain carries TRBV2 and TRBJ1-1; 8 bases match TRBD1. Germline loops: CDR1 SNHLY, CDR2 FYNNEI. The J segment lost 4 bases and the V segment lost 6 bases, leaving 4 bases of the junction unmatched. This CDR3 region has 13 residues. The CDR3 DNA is TGTGCCAGCAGGGACAGGGTGGGCACTGAAGCTTTCTTT. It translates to CASRDRVGTEAFF.

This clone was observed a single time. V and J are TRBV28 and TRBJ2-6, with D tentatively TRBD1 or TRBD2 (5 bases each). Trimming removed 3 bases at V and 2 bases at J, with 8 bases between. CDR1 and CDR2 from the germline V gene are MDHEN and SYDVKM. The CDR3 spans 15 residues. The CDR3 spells CASSFLGAGANVLTF. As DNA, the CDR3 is TGTGCCAGCAGTTTTTTGGGGGCTGGGGCCAACGTCCTGACTTTC. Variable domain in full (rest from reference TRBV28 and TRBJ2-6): DVKVTQSSRYLVKRTGEKVFLECVQDMDHENMFWYRQDPGLGLRLIYFSYDVKMKEKGDIPEGYSVSREKKERFSLILESASTNQTSMYLCASSFLGAGANVLTFGAGSRLTVL.

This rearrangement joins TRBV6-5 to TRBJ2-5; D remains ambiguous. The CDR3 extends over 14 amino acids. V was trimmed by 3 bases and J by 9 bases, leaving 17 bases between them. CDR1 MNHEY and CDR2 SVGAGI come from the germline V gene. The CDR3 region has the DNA TGTGCCAGCAGTTATGGAATTCCCATACAAGCCCAGTACTTC. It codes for CASSYGIPIQAQYF.

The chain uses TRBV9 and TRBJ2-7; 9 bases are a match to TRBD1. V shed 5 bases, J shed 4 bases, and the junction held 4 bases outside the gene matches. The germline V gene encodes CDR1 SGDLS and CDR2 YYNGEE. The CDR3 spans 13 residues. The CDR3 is CASSTGGGYEQYF. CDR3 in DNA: TGTGCCAGCAGTACAGGGGGCGGATACGAGCAGTACTTC. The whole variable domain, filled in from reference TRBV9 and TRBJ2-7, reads DSGVTQTPKHLITATGQRVTLRCSPRSGDLSVYWYQQSLDQGLQFLIQYYNGEERAKGNILERFSAQQFPDLHSELNLSSLELGDSALYFCASSTGGGYEQYFGPGTRLTVT.

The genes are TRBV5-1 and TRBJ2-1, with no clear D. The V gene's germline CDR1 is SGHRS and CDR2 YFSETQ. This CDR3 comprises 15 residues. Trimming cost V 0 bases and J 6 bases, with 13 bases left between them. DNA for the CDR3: TGCGCCAGCAGCTTGGAACGCCCCCCCGGCAATGAGCAGTTCTTC. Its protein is CASSLERPPGNEQFF.

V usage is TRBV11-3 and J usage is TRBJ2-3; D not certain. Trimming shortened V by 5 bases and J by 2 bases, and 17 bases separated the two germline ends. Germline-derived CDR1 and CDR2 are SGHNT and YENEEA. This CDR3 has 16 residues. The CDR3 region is CASSRASWNFTDTQYF. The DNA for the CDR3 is TGTGCCAGCAGCCGAGCTAGTTGGAACTTCACAGATACGCAGTATTTT.

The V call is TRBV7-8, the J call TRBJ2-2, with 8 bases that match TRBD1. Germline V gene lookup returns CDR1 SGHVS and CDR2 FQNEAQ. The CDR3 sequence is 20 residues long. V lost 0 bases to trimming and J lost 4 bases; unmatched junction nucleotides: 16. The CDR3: CASSLAHLLLRTGITGELFF. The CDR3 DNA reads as TGTGCCAGCAGCTTAGCGCACCTCCTTTTGCGGACAGGGATCACCGGGGAGCTGTTTTTT.

The CDR3 nucleotides are TGTGCCAGCAGCTTAGAAGCGGGGACCAGTGAGCAGTACTTC. Protein product: CASSLEAGTSEQYF. The V gene is TRBV11-2, the J gene TRBJ2-7; 7 bases match TRBD2. From germline, CDR1 is SGHAT and CDR2 FQNNGV. J gave up 7 bases and V 0 bases, and 6 bases lay outside the gene matches. The CDR3 loop spans 14 amino acids.

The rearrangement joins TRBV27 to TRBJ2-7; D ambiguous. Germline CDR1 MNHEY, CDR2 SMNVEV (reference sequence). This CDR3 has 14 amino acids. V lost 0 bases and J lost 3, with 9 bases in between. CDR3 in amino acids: CASSLSIRDYEQYF. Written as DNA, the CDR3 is TGTGCCAGCAGTTTATCGATTAGGGACTACGAGCAGTACTTC.

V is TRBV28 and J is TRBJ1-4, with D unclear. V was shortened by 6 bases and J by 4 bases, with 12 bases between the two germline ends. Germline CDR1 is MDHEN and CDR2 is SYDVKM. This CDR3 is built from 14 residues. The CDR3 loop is CASSTGLHNEKLFF. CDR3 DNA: TGTGCCAGCAGCACCGGGCTCCATAATGAAAAACTGTTTTTT.

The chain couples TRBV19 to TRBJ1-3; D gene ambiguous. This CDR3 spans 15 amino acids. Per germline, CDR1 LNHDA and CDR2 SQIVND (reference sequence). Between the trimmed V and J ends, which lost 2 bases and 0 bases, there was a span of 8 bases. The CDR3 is CASSISASSGNTIYF. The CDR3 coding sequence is TGTGCCAGTAGTATATCGGCAAGCTCTGGAAACACCATATATTTT.

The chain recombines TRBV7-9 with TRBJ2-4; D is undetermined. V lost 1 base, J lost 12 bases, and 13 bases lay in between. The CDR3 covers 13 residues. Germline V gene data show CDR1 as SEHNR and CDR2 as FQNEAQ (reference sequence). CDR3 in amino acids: CASSLVPGKAQYF. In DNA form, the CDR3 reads TGTGCCAGCAGCTTAGTTCCCGGCAAGGCTCAGTACTTC.

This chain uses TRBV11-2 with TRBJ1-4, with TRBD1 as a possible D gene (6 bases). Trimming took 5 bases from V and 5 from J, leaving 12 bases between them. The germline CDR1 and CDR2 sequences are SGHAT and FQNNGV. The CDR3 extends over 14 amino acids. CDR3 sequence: CASSQTGWNEKLFF. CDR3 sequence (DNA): TGTGCCAGCAGCCAGACAGGTTGGAATGAAAAACTGTTTTTT.